This is a list of T cell receptor beta chains from one sample in a study of cytomegalovirus exposure and HLA in healthy donors. The data were produced by immunoSEQ multiplex PCR, yet TCRdb's version contains in-frame clones alone and is incomplete. The table records 150,000 to 180,000 clones, 86% of them present only once. Sequencing was done on a sample of PBMCs. The receptors here all came from a man aged 18-30 years in good health and CMV-seropositive. The CDR3 runs from the conserved cysteine through the conserved F or W. D genes are given only for firm matches. A clone size is listed for some rows: how often the clone was seen (once, few, many), or a class if it is expanded.

J gene,clone size,D gene,V gene,CDR3 DNA,CDR3 protein
TRBJ2-7,NA,NA,TRBV4-3,TGCGCCAGCAGCCAAGAGTACCCGAGCTCCTACGAGCAGTACTTC,CASSQEYPSSYEQYF
TRBJ2-1,NA,NA,TRBV11-3,TGTGCCAGCAGCCTGGGGCGGGGGCCATCCAATGAGCAGTTCTTC,CASSLGRGPSNEQFF
TRBJ1-1,few,NA,TRBV5-1,TGCGCCAGCAGCTTGGGAGATGAGAGTATGAACACTGAAGCTTTCTTT,CASSLGDESMNTEAFF
TRBJ2-3,NA,NA,TRBV29-1,TGCAGCGTTGTTCGACCCCCCGAGGTAGATACGCAGTATTTT,CSVVRPPEVDTQYF
TRBJ1-2,few,NA,TRBV10-3,TGTGCCATCAGTCCCCCGGAGAACAGGGTAGGAGGCTACACCTTC,CAISPPENRVGGYTF
TRBJ2-3,NA,TRBD2,TRBV4-3,TGCGCCAGCAGCCAAGATGGGACTAGCGGGGCAGATACGCAGTATTTT,CASSQDGTSGADTQYF
TRBJ1-2,NA,NA,TRBV7-9,TGTGCCAGCAGCCATGACAGGCTAGCTAACTATGGCTACACCTTC,CASSHDRLANYGYTF
TRBJ1-6,NA,NA,TRBV5-1,TGCGCCAGCAGCCCAGACACTGGGAATTCACCCCTCCACTTT,CASSPDTGNSPLHF
TRBJ2-2,NA,TRBD2,TRBV13,TGTGCCAGCAGCTTAGCGACTAGCTGGGACACCGGGGAGCTGTTTTTT,CASSLATSWDTGELFF
TRBJ1-2,few,TRBD1,TRBV7-9,TGTGCCAGCAGCCAGACGACAGGGGATGGCTACACCTTC,CASSQTTGDGYTF
TRBJ2-1,once,TRBD1,TRBV7-3,TGTGCCAGCAGCCCTCTAGGGGGCAGCTCCTACAATGAGCAGTTCTTC,CASSPLGGSSYNEQFF
TRBJ2-1,NA,TRBD2,TRBV14,TGTGCCAGCAGCCCATTCCGGGACTATACCTACAATGAGCAGTTCTTC,CASSPFRDYTYNEQFF
TRBJ2-4,once,NA,TRBV5-4,TGTGCCAGCAGCTTCCCCTCACGAGGAAACATTCAGTACTTC,CASSFPSRGNIQYF
TRBJ2-2,NA,TRBD1,TRBV6-5,TGTGCCAGCAGTTCCCCACGGACGGACAGGCAGGAGCTGTTTTTT,CASSSPRTDRQELFF
TRBJ1-3,NA,TRBD1,TRBV6-5,TGTGCCAGCAGACCTGGGACAGGGTCTGGAAACACCATATATTTT,CASRPGTGSGNTIYF
TRBJ2-7,NA,NA,TRBV5-1,TGCGCCAGCAGCTTGATCAGCGCCTACGAGCAGTACTTC,CASSLISAYEQYF
TRBJ2-1,NA,TRBD2,TRBV7-2,TGTGCCAGCAGCTTAGAACTAGCGGGAACCAATGAGCAGTTCTTC,CASSLELAGTNEQFF
TRBJ1-5,NA,NA,TRBV27,TGTGCCAGCGCTCTCCGGGACAATCTGGAGCCCCAGCATTTT,CASALRDNLEPQHF
TRBJ2-5,NA,TRBD2,TRBV5-1,TGCGCCAGCAGCTTGGTGACTAGCGGGGGGAGCCAAGAGACCCAGTACTTC,CASSLVTSGGSQETQYF
TRBJ1-3,NA,NA,TRBV29-1,TGCAGCGTTGAAGACAGAAGCTCTGGAAACACCATATATTTT,CSVEDRSSGNTIYF
TRBJ2-1,NA,NA,TRBV2,TGTGCCAGCAGACGTCAGGGATCCTCCTACAATGAGCAGTTCTTC,CASRRQGSSYNEQFF
TRBJ2-3,few,TRBD2,TRBV10-1,TGCGCCAGCTCTGAGTCCGGGGGGAGGTCTACAGATACGCAGTATTTT,CASSESGGRSTDTQYF
TRBJ2-7,NA,TRBD1,TRBV7-9,TGTGCCAGCAGCTGGGGGGACAGGGGTTACGAGCAGTACTTC,CASSWGDRGYEQYF